This TCR beta chain was found in a study of technical replicates of blood from several donors. This CDR3 spans 13 amino acids. V lost 1 base and J lost 6, with 10 bases in between. Germline assignment: CDR1 SGHNT and CDR2 YENEEA. Assay: immunoSEQ multiplex PCR; the TCRdb copy retains only in-frame clones and omits some. The table has about 44,000 clones, 95% to 97% seen once; the top ten hold 0.35% to 0.4%. V is TRBV11-3 and J is TRBJ2-7; tentative D call: TRBD2 (5 bases). This TCR was recovered from a human donor in good health. Material: T cells isolated from PBMCs. CDR3 loop: CASSLGAGREQYF. The CDR3 nucleotides read TGTGCCAGCAGCTTAGGGGCGGGTCGCGAGCAGTACTTC.